What follows are 30 T cell receptor beta chains derived from one specimen sequenced in a study of T cells in Graves' hyperthyroidism and ophthalmopathy (dated by TCRdb to the late 2010s). The method was multiplex PCR. TCRdb names Illumina HiSeq 2000 as the instrument used. The TCR beta CDR3 regions were amplified from the RNA transcripts. For the first round of RT-PCR on the TCR CDR3, the HTBI primer set was used together with the Qiagen OneStep RT-PCR kit. Starting from the raw public reads, TCRdb applied fastp trimming at Q25, assembled clones with MiXCR and retained in-frame beta chains. Rows are combined by CDR3 protein, so each entry shows the most common genes and DNA. The sample table holds about 560,000 distinct CDR3 sequences, of which about a sixth were seen once. Approximately 18% of the sample is taken by the ten largest. Sequencing used blood. These receptor sequences come from a woman between 18 and 29 years old with Graves' hyperthyroidism.

At least ten counts were recorded for this clonotype. The rearrangement joins TRBV12-3 or TRBV12-4 to TRBJ2-1, with TRBD2 matching 9 bases. The V segment lost 4 bases and the J segment 9 bases; nucleotides outside the gene matches: 13. This CDR3 is 16 amino acids long. The CDR3 DNA reads as TGTGCCAGCAGTTCGCCGGGACTAGCCGCGTCACCTGAGCAGTTCTTC. Protein sequence: CASSSPGLAASPEQFF.

This clonotype was seen only once. This sequence joins TRBV6-5 and TRBJ1-1; D not resolved. In germline, CDR1 is MNHEY, CDR2 SVGAGI. The CDR3 consists of 15 residues. V was cut by 0 bases and J by 0 bases, with 8 bases left in between. CDR3 residues: CASSYSYRLNTEAFF. CDR3 DNA sequence: TGTGCCAGCAGTTACTCGTACAGATTGAACACTGAAGCTTTCTTT.

The rearrangement uses TRBV4-1 and TRBJ1-4; TRBD1 aligns across 10 bases. After removal of 5 bases from V and 10 bases from J, the junction contained 10 bases not matched to a gene. Germline V gene sequence: CDR1 MGHRA, CDR2 YSYEKL. The CDR3 is 15 residues long. The CDR3 DNA is TGCGCCAGCAGCGAAGGACAGGGGGGAAGGGTAAAACTGTTTTTT. Protein sequence: CASSEGQGGRVKLFF.

Comments on this clonotype: A much larger clone differs by one base, so this may be a read error. The J gene is TRBJ2-7, the V gene TRBV2; 7 nucleotides align to TRBD1. CDR1 and CDR2 from the germline V gene are SNHLY and FYNNEI. J was trimmed by 1 base and V by 6 bases; bases with no gene match: 9. The CDR3 extends over 15 amino acids. CDR3 nucleotides: TGTGCCAGCAGATACACAGGGGAGACTTCCTACGAGCAGTACTTC. Translating gives CASRYTGETSYEQYF. Variable domain in full (rest from reference TRBV2 and TRBJ2-7): EPEVTQTPSHQVTQMGQEVILRCVPISNHLYFYWYRQILGQKVEFLVSFYNNEISEKSEIFDDQFSVERPDGSNFTLKIRSTKLEDSAMYFCASRYTGETSYEQYFGPGTRLTVT.

This clonotype was picked up many times. The rearrangement links TRBV11-3 to TRBJ1-2; D might be TRBD1 (5 bases). The CDR3 spans 13 residues. Germline assignment: CDR1 SGHNT and CDR2 YENEEA. Trimming stripped 5 bases from V and 2 bases from J, with 9 bases between. CDR3 DNA sequence: TGTGCCAGCAGCCGGGACGGAAACTATGGCTACACCTTC. It encodes CASSRDGNYGYTF.

This clonotype was counted between two and nine times. The chain couples TRBV10-3 to TRBJ2-1; 12 bases are a match to TRBD2. Trimming removed 8 bases from V and 7 bases from J; junction bases left unmatched: 9. Germline V gives CDR1 ENHRY, CDR2 SYGVKD. This CDR3 comprises 15 residues. CDR3 loop: CAIDRSSGRENEQFF. The DNA for the CDR3 is TGTGCCATCGACCGGTCTAGCGGGAGGGAGAATGAGCAGTTCTTC.

This clonotype appeared many times. The rearrangement links TRBV5-5 to TRBJ1-4; D is possibly TRBD1 (6 bases). In germline, CDR1 is SGHKS, CDR2 YYEKEE (reference sequence). The CDR3 consists of 13 residues. V was pared by 4 bases and J by 8 bases, with 12 bases between. In nucleotides, the CDR3 is TGTGCCAGCAGCCCGGGGGCGCGGGAAAAACTGTTTTTT. It translates to CASSPGAREKLFF.

This clonotype was found many times. This sequence joins TRBV10-2 and TRBJ1-4, with unresolved D. The V end was cut by 0 bases, the J end by 7 bases, with 12 bases between. CDR3 length equals 15 residues. CDR1 WSHSY and CDR2 SAAADI come from the germline V gene. CDR3 nucleotides: TGCGCCAGCAGTGAGTCGTCGCCAGGAGGTGAAAAACTGTTTTTT. Translating it yields CASSESSPGGEKLFF.

This clonotype came up a few times. The rearrangement joins TRBV30 to TRBJ1-5; no firm D call. V lost 1 base to trimming and J lost 2 bases, with 12 bases between them. The CDR3 spans 15 residues. CDR1 is GTSNPN and CDR2 is SVGIG in the germline V gene (reference sequence). The CDR3 region has the DNA TGTGCCTGGAGTGGGCGAAAAGCGGGCAATCAGCCCCAGCATTTT. Translation: CAWSGRKAGNQPQHF.

This clonotype was observed a few times. This chain connects TRBV9 to TRBJ2-3, with D uncertain. The CDR3 runs to 12 residues. Per the germline V gene, CDR1 is SGDLS and CDR2 is YYNGEE. Trimming shortened V by 3 bases and J by 6 bases, and 8 bases separated the two germline ends. Written as DNA, the CDR3 is TGTGCCAGCAGCGCCGAACGGGATACGCAGTATTTT. Translated, it gives CASSAERDTQYF.

This clonotype was observed many times. Sequence at one end of the junction differs from germline and may be a read error. V gene TRBV7-7 combines with J gene TRBJ2-3; the D call may be TRBD1 or TRBD2 (5 bases each). This CDR3 comprises 14 residues. Germline V lookup: CDR1 SSHAT, CDR2 FNYEAQ (reference sequence). As DNA, the CDR3 is TGTGCTAGCAGCTTAGGGGACGGCACAGATACGCAGTATTTT. Its translation is CASSLGDGTDTQYF.

The table lists this clonotype with a few counts. The chain uses TRBV24-1 and TRBJ2-1; D may be TRBD2 (5 bases). Germline V gene data show CDR1 as KGHDR and CDR2 as SFDVKD. The CDR3 extends over 16 amino acids. V was clipped by 0 bases and J by 1 base, with 9 bases between them. The CDR3 protein is CATSDLGSVSYNEQFF. The CDR3 bases are TGTGCCACCAGTGATTTGGGTAGCGTATCCTACAATGAGCAGTTCTTC.

Concerning this clonotype itself: A much larger clone differs by one base, so this may be a read error. Since the CDR3 does not end with the conserved phenylalanine or tryptophan, this likely comes from a read error. The gene calls are TRBV11-2 and TRBJ2-4; D unclear. The CDR3 runs to 13 residues. V lost 1 base and J 3 bases, leaving 4 bases between the germline ends. Germline assignment: CDR1 SGHAT and CDR2 FQNNGV. CDR3: CASSLGVKNIQYS. The CDR3 coding sequence is TGTGCCAGCAGCTTAGGGGTCAAAAACATTCAGTACTCC.

This clonotype came up many times. The CDR3 DNA follows: TGCAGCGTTGGGACAGGGGTCTCATCCACAGATACGCAGTATTTT. Translated, it gives CSVGTGVSSTDTQYF. V and J are TRBV29-1 and TRBJ2-3, with TRBD1 identical over 9 bases. The CDR3 is made up of 15 amino acids. V shed 4 bases, J shed 2 bases, and the junction held 7 bases outside the gene matches. Germline V lookup: CDR1 SQVTM, CDR2 ANQGSEA.

In this sample, this clonotype turned up once. This chain connects TRBV7-9 to TRBJ2-2, with D possibly being TRBD2 (6 bases). V was trimmed by 5 bases and J by 7 bases, leaving 14 bases between them. The CDR3 totals 14 residues. The V gene's germline CDR1 is SEHNR and CDR2 FQNEAQ (reference sequence). The CDR3 here is CASSPPRGVGELFF. The DNA of the CDR3 is TGTGCCAGCAGCCCGCCGCGGGGCGTCGGGGAGCTGTTTTTT.

In its sample, this clonotype was seen a few times. The chain recombines TRBV5-1 with TRBJ2-3; tentative D call: TRBD2 (7 bases). This CDR3 has 15 residues. The ends were cut back, 4 bases at V and 6 bases at J, with 18 bases in the middle. Germline assignment: CDR1 SGHRS and CDR2 YFSETQ. CDR3 region: CASSRPGGLEDTQYF. CDR3 coding DNA: TGCGCCAGCAGCCGCCCCGGGGGGCTCGAGGATACGCAGTATTTT.

The J gene is TRBJ2-1, the V gene TRBV19, with 7 bases matching TRBD2. CDR1 is LNHDA, CDR2 SQIVND, per germline (reference sequence). V lost 7 bases and J lost 6; bases outside the gene matches: 12. The CDR3 is 15 amino acids. CDR3 sequence reads: CASIPDLADPNEQFF. The CDR3 nucleotides read TGTGCCAGTATCCCCGACCTAGCGGATCCCAATGAGCAGTTCTTC.

This clonotype showed up many times. The chain couples TRBV3-2 to TRBJ2-1; the D call of TRBD2 is as the table states it, not checked on the DNA. TRBV3-2 represents a pseudogene. This CDR3 is built from 18 residues. This CDR3 reads CASSQEALADSSYNEQFF. The CDR3 region has the DNA TGTGCCAGCAGCCAAGAGGCGCTAGCGGATAGCTCCTACAATGAGCAGTTCTTC.

This clonotype was counted at least ten times. V and J are TRBV4-1 and TRBJ2-7, with D tentatively TRBD1 (5 bases). Per the germline V gene, CDR1 is MGHRA and CDR2 is YSYEKL. Trimming removed 0 bases at V and 3 bases at J, with 12 bases between. The CDR3 spans 15 residues. The DNA for the CDR3 is TGCGCCAGCAGCCAAGATTTAAGCAGGGTCTACGAGCAGTACTTC. Residues: CASSQDLSRVYEQYF.

This clonotype was observed at least ten times. V usage is TRBV5-1 and J usage is TRBJ2-2; the D gene is possibly TRBD2 (6 bases). Germline V gives CDR1 SGHRS, CDR2 YFSETQ. V dropped 0 bases and J dropped 6 bases, with 12 bases sitting between them. The CDR3 length is 15 residues. Written as DNA, the CDR3 is TGCGCCAGCAGCTTGGATCTAGCGTCGGCCGGGGAGCTGTTTTTT. Translation: CASSLDLASAGELFF. Together with reference TRBV5-1 and TRBJ2-2, the CDR3 gives the full variable domain: KAGVTQTPRYLIKTRGQQVTLSCSPISGHRSVSWYQQTPGQGLQFLFEYFSETQRNKGNFPGRFSGRQFSNSRSEMNVSTLELGDSALYLCASSLDLASAGELFFGEGSRLTVL.

The chain uses TRBV12-3 or TRBV12-4 and TRBJ2-2; 13 positions match TRBD2. The V gene end was trimmed by 6 bases and the J gene end by 7 bases; junction bases not matched to a gene: 8. The CDR3 is 16 residues long. In DNA, the CDR3 is TGTGCCAGCAGGAAAACTAGCGGGGGGGTTGACGGGGAGCTGTTTTTT. Residues: CASRKTSGGVDGELFF.

This clonotype was detected many times. The chain has TRBV4-1 and TRBJ2-5; TRBD2 aligns across 8 bases. Germline assignment: CDR1 MGHRA and CDR2 YSYEKL. The CDR3 consists of 16 residues. The trim removed 1 base at V and 5 bases at J, leaving 9 bases unmatched. The CDR3 loop is CASSQGGRGGLETQYF. For the CDR3, the DNA is TGCGCCAGCAGCCAAGGAGGACGGGGGGGCCTGGAGACCCAGTACTTC.

The chain uses TRBV27 and TRBJ2-2; possibly TRBD1 for D (5 bases). Trimming pared 6 bases from V and 4 bases from J, leaving 18 bases between. Germline loops: CDR1 MNHEY, CDR2 SMNVEV (reference sequence). This CDR3 has 16 amino acids. The CDR3: CASSPDSRIGTGELFF. The CDR3 region has the DNA TGTGCCAGCAGCCCTGACAGCCGGATTGGCACCGGGGAGCTGTTTTTT.

This clonotype was seen many times. The chain joins TRBV5-1 to TRBJ1-1; 10 bases fit TRBD1. The CDR3 runs to 15 residues. Per germline, CDR1 SGHRS and CDR2 YFSETQ. The V segment lost 3 bases and the J segment 1 base; nucleotides outside the gene matches: 3. CDR3 DNA: TGCGCCAGCAGCTCGACAGGGGGCGGGAACACTGAAGCTTTCTTT. Translated, it gives CASSSTGGGNTEAFF.

V gene TRBV5-1 combines with J gene TRBJ2-4; D not certain. The CDR3 runs to 14 residues. V shed 0 bases and J shed 0 bases, with 4 bases lying between them. CDR1 and CDR2 (germline): SGHRS, YFSETQ. CDR3 DNA sequence: TGCGCCAGCAGCTTGGATGGAGCCAAAAACATTCAGTACTTC. Protein product: CASSLDGAKNIQYF.

This clonotype came up a few times. The rearrangement joins TRBV5-1 to TRBJ2-5; the match to TRBD2 covers 11 bases. Germline V gene data show CDR1 as SGHRS and CDR2 as YFSETQ. The CDR3 has 16 residues. J was trimmed by 5 bases and V by 3 bases; bases with no gene match: 9. The CDR3 DNA is TGCGCCAGCAGCTCATCACTAGCGGGAGTATCGGAGACCCAGTACTTC. Protein product: CASSSSLAGVSETQYF.

This clonotype has more than one count but fewer than ten. V gene TRBV5-1 combines with J gene TRBJ1-2; 9 bases align to TRBD1. The CDR3 length is 14 residues. Germline V gene sequence: CDR1 SGHRS, CDR2 YFSETQ. The V and J ends lost 1 base and 8 bases, in that order; junction bases with no gene match: 6. Written as DNA, the CDR3 is TGCGCCAGCAGCTTGCCTGGACAGGGGCCCGGCTACACCTTC. This sequence encodes CASSLPGQGPGYTF.

V usage is TRBV6-5 and J usage is TRBJ2-3, with unresolved D. Germline CDR1 MNHEY, CDR2 SVGAGI. Trimming shortened V by 6 bases and J by 2 bases, and 15 bases separated the two germline ends. This CDR3 contains 15 residues. This chain's CDR3 is CASSDSTLPTDTQYF. In DNA form, the CDR3 reads TGTGCCAGCAGCGACTCGACTCTACCCACAGATACGCAGTATTTT.

The chain combines TRBV10-3 with TRBJ1-2, with 7 nucleotides matching TRBD1. V trimming: 0 bases; J trimming: 4 bases; junction bases outside the gene matches: 5. Germline CDR1 reads ENHRY; CDR2 reads SYGVKD. The length of the CDR3 is 15 residues. The CDR3 DNA follows: TGTGCCATCAGTGAGTCGGGTGGGGACAGCTATGGCTACACCTTC. It translates to CAISESGGDSYGYTF.

The genes are TRBV4-3 and TRBJ2-7; no definite D call. Per germline, CDR1 LGHNA and CDR2 YSLEER. CDR3 length: 14 residues. V was shortened by 7 bases and J by 1 base, with 14 bases between the two germline ends. CDR3 DNA sequence: TGCGCCAGCACCCCAACGGCGGTTTCCTACGAGCAGTACTTC. It yields the protein CASTPTAVSYEQYF.